These 24 T cell receptor beta chains originate from one sample sequenced in a study of T cell clones after liver transplantation. The table came from immunoSEQ multiplex PCR; TCRdb's copy has only in-frame clones and leaves some out. The sample shows fewer than 70,000 clones, about 64% of them seen only once. The specimen was CD4+ T cells from blood, collected before liver transplant. The receptors stem from a human donor who received a liver transplant.

The chain recombines TRBV2 with TRBJ2-2; D may be TRBD1 (8 bases). Germline CDR1 SNHLY, CDR2 FYNNEI. The length of the CDR3 is 15 residues. V lost 5 bases and J lost 6, with 16 bases in between. CDR3: CASSRRTGRAGELFF. In DNA form, the CDR3 reads TGTGCCAGCAGTCGGAGGACAGGGAGGGCCGGGGAGCTGTTTTTT.

The rearrangement uses TRBV28 and TRBJ1-2; the D is unclear. Germline CDR1 reads MDHEN; CDR2 reads SYDVKM. The CDR3 is 13 amino acids. V was trimmed by 8 bases and J by 9 bases, leaving 19 bases between them. The CDR3 reads CASLDTGSSRYTF. The CDR3 DNA reads as TGTGCCAGCCTAGACACCGGGAGCTCTCGCTACACCTTC.

This clone occurred a few times. The J gene is TRBJ1-2, the V gene TRBV19, with 8 bases fitting TRBD1. V lost 7 bases to trimming and J lost 8 bases; unmatched junction nucleotides: 15. Germline V lookup: CDR1 LNHDA, CDR2 SQIVND (reference sequence). This CDR3 is 15 amino acids long. In DNA form, the CDR3 reads TGTGCCAGTAACACTCCGGGACAGGCTTCGATCGGCTACACCTTC. Encoded protein: CASNTPGQASIGYTF.

The rearrangement joins TRBV19 to TRBJ1-4; possible D gene TRBD1, 6 bases. The CDR3 runs 15 residues. Trimming left V 4 bases short and J 5 bases short, with 14 bases between. CDR1 and CDR2 (germline): LNHDA, SQIVND (reference sequence). The CDR3 is CASSTTTGFNEKLFF. The CDR3 DNA reads as TGTGCCAGTAGTACCACTACAGGGTTCAATGAAAAACTGTTTTTT. Supplemented by reference TRBV19 and TRBJ1-4, the full variable domain reads DGGITQSPKYLFRKEGQNVTLSCEQNLNHDAMYWYRQDPGQGLRLIYYSQIVNDFQKGDIAEGYSVSREKKESFPLTVTSAQKNPTAFYLCASSTTTGFNEKLFFGSGTQLSVL.

V is TRBV14 and J is TRBJ2-1, with 10 bases identical to TRBD1. The CDR3 is 16 amino acids. Germline V CDR1 and CDR2: SGHDN, FVKESK. The V and J ends lost 5 bases and 10 bases, in that order; junction bases with no gene match: 14. CDR3 sequence reads: CASSRDGTGVFGEQFF. The CDR3 nucleotides are TGTGCCAGCAGCAGAGATGGGACAGGGGTCTTTGGGGAGCAGTTCTTC.

The chain couples TRBV5-4 to TRBJ2-1; 9 bases align to TRBD2. Unmatched junction bases numbered 5, after V lost 0 bases and J lost 10 bases. Germline V gives CDR1 SGHNT, CDR2 YYREEE (reference sequence). This CDR3 spans 14 amino acids. In nucleotides, the CDR3 is TGTGCCAGCAGCTTGGATCCCCTAGCGGGGGAGCAGTTCTTC. Encoded protein: CASSLDPLAGEQFF.

The J gene is TRBJ2-7, the V gene TRBV19, with D possibly matching TRBD2 (6 bases). Per germline, CDR1 LNHDA and CDR2 SQIVND (reference sequence). Trimming removed 6 bases at V and 4 bases at J, with 16 bases between. The CDR3 extends over 14 amino acids. As DNA, the CDR3 is TGTGCCAGTAGCCCTCCCGGGGGAGGATACGAGCAGTACTTC. Encoded protein: CASSPPGGGYEQYF.

The chain recombines TRBV9 with TRBJ2-7, with D unclear. This CDR3 has 13 amino acids. Germline V gene sequence: CDR1 SGDLS, CDR2 YYNGEE. The V end lost 3 bases, the J end lost 0 bases, and 7 bases lay between the germline ends. For the CDR3, the DNA is TGTGCCAGCAGCGCACCTAGCTCCTACGAGCAGTACTTC. Protein sequence: CASSAPSSYEQYF.

The chain couples TRBV27 to TRBJ1-2; D perhaps matches TRBD1 (5 bases). Germline V lookup: CDR1 MNHEY, CDR2 SMNVEV (reference sequence). The CDR3 runs 13 residues. Trimming left V 2 bases short and J 8 bases short, with 12 bases between. CDR3 sequence reads: CASSLRPEGGYTF. CDR3 coding DNA: TGTGCCAGCAGTTTACGACCGGAGGGGGGCTACACCTTC.

This rearrangement joins TRBV30 to TRBJ1-2; TRBD1 might be the D (6 bases). The germline V gene encodes CDR1 GTSNPN and CDR2 SVGIG (reference sequence). Trimming stripped 2 bases from V and 7 bases from J, with 20 bases between. This CDR3 has 15 residues. CDR3 in amino acids: CAWSPLRQGTGGYTF. The CDR3 DNA sequence: TGTGCCTGGAGTCCACTTCGTCAGGGGACGGGTGGCTACACCTTC.

The J gene is TRBJ1-4, the V gene TRBV4-1, with D possibly TRBD1 on 6 matching bases. Between the trimmed V and J ends, which lost 1 base and 4 bases, there was a span of 7 bases. Per germline, CDR1 MGHRA and CDR2 YSYEKL. The CDR3 runs 14 residues. The CDR3 DNA sequence: TGCGCCAGCAGCCAAGGACAGGATAATGAAAAACTGTTTTTT. Encoded protein: CASSQGQDNEKLFF.

This rearrangement joins TRBV6-6 to TRBJ2-7; the D gene is possibly TRBD1 (5 bases). Germline CDR1 is MNHNY and CDR2 is SVGAGI (reference sequence). CDR3 length: 11 amino acids. Trimming pared 5 bases from V and 7 bases from J, leaving 9 bases between. The CDR3, as DNA: TGTGCCAGCAGTCCTAGGGGTGAGCAGTACTTC. Protein sequence: CASSPRGEQYF.

This clone was found many times. The chain recombines TRBV19 with TRBJ2-1; 9 bases are shared with TRBD2. The CDR3 contains 16 residues. Germline CDR1 reads LNHDA; CDR2 reads SQIVND (reference sequence). V shed 5 bases and J 5 bases; nucleotides not matched to a gene: 10. In nucleotides, the CDR3 is TGTGCCAGTAGTCCACGCGGGGGGGGGCGAAACAATGAGCAGTTCTTC. Its protein is CASSPRGGGRNNEQFF.

The chain uses TRBV5-1 and TRBJ1-4; 7 nucleotides agree with TRBD1. Germline trimming cut 4 bases from V and 4 bases from J; bases unmatched to any gene: 7. The CDR3 is 15 residues long. From germline, CDR1 is SGHRS and CDR2 YFSETQ. Here the CDR3 reads CASSTGTAYNEKLFF. Here the CDR3 DNA reads TGCGCCAGCAGCACCGGGACAGCTTATAATGAAAAACTGTTTTTT.

The chain uses TRBV6-1 and TRBJ1-5; tentative D call: TRBD1 (6 bases). V was trimmed by 4 bases and J by 4 bases, leaving 11 bases between them. The CDR3 length is 14 residues. Looked up from germline, CDR1 is MNHNS and CDR2 is SASEGT. CDR3 sequence reads: CASSASDRNQPQHF. CDR3 DNA: TGTGCCAGCAGTGCCTCAGACAGGAATCAGCCCCAGCATTTT.

V is TRBV6-1 and J is TRBJ2-3, with 9 bases lining up with TRBD2. This CDR3 contains 15 residues. V lost 8 bases, J lost 5 bases, and 11 bases stayed unmatched. In germline, CDR1 is MNHNS, CDR2 SASEGT. The CDR3 DNA follows: TGTGCCAGCGAGGGGGTAGCGGGGGACGTAGATACGCAGTATTTT. Translating gives CASEGVAGDVDTQYF.

J is TRBJ1-1 and V is TRBV7-8; 7 positions agree with TRBD1. Germline V gene lookup returns CDR1 SGHVS and CDR2 FQNEAQ. This CDR3 is 15 amino acids long. J lost 1 base, V lost 5 bases, and 7 bases had no gene match. This CDR3 is CASSTRDSTNTEAFF. The CDR3 DNA follows: TGTGCCAGCAGCACCCGGGACAGTACGAACACTGAAGCTTTCTTT. Full variable domain (missing parts from reference TRBV7-8 and TRBJ1-1): GAGVSQSPRYKVAKRGQDVALRCDPISGHVSLFWYQQALGQGPEFLTYFQNEAQLDKSGLPSDRFFAERPEGSVSTLKIQRTQQEDSAVYLCASSTRDSTNTEAFFGQGTRLTVV.

The CDR3 DNA is TGTGCCAGTAGTATGGCGTTGGAGGTCTACGAGCAGTACTTC. Translation: CASSMALEVYEQYF. The chain uses TRBV19 and TRBJ2-7, with D possibly matching TRBD2 (5 bases). The germline gives CDR1 LNHDA, CDR2 SQIVND (reference sequence). The CDR3 runs to 14 residues. V was cut by 3 bases and J by 3 bases, with 12 bases left in between.

The chain combines TRBV19 with TRBJ1-6; TRBD1 agrees at 7 bases. Germline CDR1 LNHDA, CDR2 SQIVND (reference sequence). There are 14 residues in the CDR3. The V and J ends lost 4 bases and 6 bases, in that order; junction bases with no gene match: 3. The CDR3 here is CASSNRDSNSPLHF. Written as DNA, the CDR3 is TGTGCCAGTAGTAACCGGGACAGTAATTCACCCCTCCACTTT.

V gene TRBV30 combines with J gene TRBJ1-1, with 7 bases that match TRBD1. Germline CDR1 is GTSNPN and CDR2 is SVGIG (reference sequence). This CDR3 spans 16 amino acids. J gave up 4 bases and V 2 bases, and 13 bases lay outside the gene matches. The DNA for the CDR3 is TGTGCCTGGAGTAGGGGACAGAGTTTGTATTTCACTGAAGCTTTCTTT. This sequence encodes CAWSRGQSLYFTEAFF.

This chain joins TRBV23-1 and TRBJ2-1, with 9 bases identical to TRBD1. TRBV23-1 is sorted into the ORF group, with uncertain function. V shed 7 bases and J 4 bases; nucleotides not matched to a gene: 17. This CDR3 region has 18 residues. CDR3 residues: CASTPHTGGGRQYNEQFF. The DNA for the CDR3 is TGCGCCAGCACCCCCCATACAGGGGGCGGGCGCCAGTACAATGAGCAGTTCTTC.

This sequence joins TRBV30 and TRBJ1-2; TRBD1 might be the D (6 bases). With 0 bases removed from V and 4 bases from J, the gap between germline ends came to 12 bases. CDR1 is GTSNPN, CDR2 SVGIG, per germline (reference sequence). The CDR3 has 14 amino acids. The CDR3 region is CAWSVGGGIYGYTF. In nucleotides, the CDR3 is TGTGCCTGGAGTGTAGGGGGGGGCATCTATGGCTACACCTTC. Looking up the rest from reference TRBV30 and TRBJ1-2 gives the full variable domain: SQTIHQWPATLVQPVGSPLSLECTVEGTSNPNLYWYRQAAGRGLQLLFYSVGIGQISSEVPQNLSASRPQDRQFILSSKKLLLSDSGFYLCAWSVGGGIYGYTFGSGTRLTVV.

In its sample, this clone was seen many times. The chain is built from TRBV11-2 and TRBJ2-1; 9 bases agree with TRBD1. Germline trimming cut 1 base from V and 14 bases from J; bases unmatched to any gene: 6. The CDR3 extends over 13 amino acids. Per the germline V gene, CDR1 is SGHAT and CDR2 is FQNNGV. DNA of the CDR3: TGTGCCAGCAGCTTAGGGGAGGACAGGGGCGAGTTCTTC. Protein sequence: CASSLGEDRGEFF.

The chain uses TRBV7-2 and TRBJ1-6; 10 bases match TRBD1. V gave up 5 bases and J gave up 9 bases; unmatched junction bases: 7. The CDR3 sequence is 15 residues long. CDR1 is SGHTA, CDR2 FQGNSA, per germline. Here the CDR3 DNA reads TGTGCCAGCAGCGCCCGGGACAGGGGAATTTCACCCCTCCACTTT. This sequence encodes CASSARDRGISPLHF.